Sequencing of this TCR beta chain was carried out in a study of shared clonotypes between healthy human individuals. The overall study: Per donor, three plates held CD4 naive cells, three held CD4 memory, two held CD8 naive and one held CD8 memory.

The table came from immunoSEQ multiplex PCR; TCRdb's copy has only in-frame clones and leaves some out. The data contain some 2 million clones, less than 95% of them singletons. Study results and caveats: A generally larger estimated richness was seen in naive subsets than in memory subsets. Non-shared clonotypes had lower generation probabilities than clonotypes shared by all four sorted-subset donors.

Worth noting for this clone: No antigen is known for it.

CD45RO negativity and positive selection for CCR7 defined naive CD8 cells, a population that excluded terminally differentiated effector memory CD45RA+ cells. The receptor was derived from a man in his late teens or twenties in good health. The specimen sequenced was naive CD8+ T cells sorted from blood.

CDR3: CASSQDRRGSYNEQFF. CDR3 nucleotides: TGTGCCAGCAGCCAAGATCGGCGGGGGTCCTACAATGAGCAGTTCTTC. This chain links TRBV4-2 with TRBJ2-1; 7 positions match TRBD2. The V gene's germline CDR1 is LGHNA and CDR2 YNFKEQ. Trimming took 0 bases from V and 1 from J; bases not matched to a gene: 3. The CDR3 length is 16 residues.